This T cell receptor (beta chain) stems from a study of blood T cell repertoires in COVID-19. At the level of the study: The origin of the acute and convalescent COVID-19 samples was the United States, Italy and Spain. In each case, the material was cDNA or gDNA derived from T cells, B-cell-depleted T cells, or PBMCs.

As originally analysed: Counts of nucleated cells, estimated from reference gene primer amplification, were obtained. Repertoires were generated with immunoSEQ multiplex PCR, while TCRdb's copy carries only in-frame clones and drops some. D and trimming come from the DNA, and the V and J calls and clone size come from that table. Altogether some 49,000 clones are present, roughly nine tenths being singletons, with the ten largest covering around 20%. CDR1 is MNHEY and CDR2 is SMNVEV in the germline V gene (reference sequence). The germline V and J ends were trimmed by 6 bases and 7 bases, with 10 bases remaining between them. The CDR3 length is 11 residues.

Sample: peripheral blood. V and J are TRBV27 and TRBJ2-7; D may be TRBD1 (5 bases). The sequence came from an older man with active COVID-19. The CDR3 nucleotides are TGTGCCAGCAGCTCAGGGTGGGAGCAGTACTTC. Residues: CASSSGWEQYF.